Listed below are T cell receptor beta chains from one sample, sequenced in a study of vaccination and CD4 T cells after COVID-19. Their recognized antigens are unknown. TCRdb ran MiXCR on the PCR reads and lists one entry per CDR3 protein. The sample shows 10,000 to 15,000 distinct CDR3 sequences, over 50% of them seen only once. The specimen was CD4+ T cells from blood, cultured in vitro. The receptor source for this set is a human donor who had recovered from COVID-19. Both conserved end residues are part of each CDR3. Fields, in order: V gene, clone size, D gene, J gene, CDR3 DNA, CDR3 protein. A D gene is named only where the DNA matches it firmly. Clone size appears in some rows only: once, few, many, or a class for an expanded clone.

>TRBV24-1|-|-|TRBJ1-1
TGTGCCACAAAGCAGGGGTCGGGCACTGAAGCTTTCTTT
CATKQGSGTEAFF
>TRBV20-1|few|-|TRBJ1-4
TGCAGTGCTAGGCTACTGGGGCAGGGTAATGAAAAACTGTTTTTT
CSARLLGQGNEKLFF
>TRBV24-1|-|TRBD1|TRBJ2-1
TGTGCCACCAGTGAGGGGGGACAGGGAGTAAACAATGAGCAGTTCTTC
CATSEGGQGVNNEQFF
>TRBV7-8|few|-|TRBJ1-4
TGTGCCAGCTCCGGGGGGCCCGGGGAAAAACTGTTTTTT
CASSGGPGEKLFF
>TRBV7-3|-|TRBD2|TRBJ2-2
TGTGCCAGCAGCGCCCTAGCGGGAGGCGCCGGGGAGCTGTTTTTT
CASSALAGGAGELFF
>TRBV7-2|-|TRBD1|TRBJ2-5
TGTGCCAGCAGCTTAGAGATGAACAGGGGGGAGACCCAGTACTTC
CASSLEMNRGETQYF
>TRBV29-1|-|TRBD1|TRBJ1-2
TGCAGCGTGAGGGGGCCCGGTGGAGGCTACACCTTC
CSVRGPGGGYTF
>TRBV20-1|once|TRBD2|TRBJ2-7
TGCAGTGCTAGCAAGGGACTACAGGACGAGCAGTACTTC
CSASKGLQDEQYF
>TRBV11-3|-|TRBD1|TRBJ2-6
TGTGCCAGCAGCCCAAGACAGGGGTCTTCTGGGGCCAACGTCCTGACTTTC
CASSPRQGSSGANVLTF
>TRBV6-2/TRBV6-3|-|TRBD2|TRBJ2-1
TGTGCCAGCAGCGCGGTTAGCGGGAGGGCTGAGGAGCAGTTCTTC
CASSAVSGRAEEQFF
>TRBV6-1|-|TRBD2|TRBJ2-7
TGTGCCAGCACCAGAGCGGGGGGGAGGTACGAGCAGTACTTC
CASTRAGGRYEQYF